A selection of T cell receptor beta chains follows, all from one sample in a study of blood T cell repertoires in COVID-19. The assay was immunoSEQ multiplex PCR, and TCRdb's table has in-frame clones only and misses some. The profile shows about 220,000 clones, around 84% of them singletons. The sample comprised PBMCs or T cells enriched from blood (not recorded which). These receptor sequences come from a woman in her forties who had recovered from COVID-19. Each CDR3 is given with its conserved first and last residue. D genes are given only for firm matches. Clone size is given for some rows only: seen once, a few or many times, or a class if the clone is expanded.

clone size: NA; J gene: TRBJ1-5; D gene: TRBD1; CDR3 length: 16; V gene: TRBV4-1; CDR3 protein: CASSQPRDRNYQPQHF; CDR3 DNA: TGCGCCAGCAGCCAACCACGGGACAGGAATTATCAGCCCCAGCATTTT
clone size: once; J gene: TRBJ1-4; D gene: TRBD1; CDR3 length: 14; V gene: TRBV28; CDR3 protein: CASSGGQGKEKLFF; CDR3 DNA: TGTGCCAGCAGTGGGGGACAGGGAAAGGAAAAACTGTTTTTT
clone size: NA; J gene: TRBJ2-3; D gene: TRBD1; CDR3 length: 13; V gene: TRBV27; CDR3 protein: CASRTGVTDTQYF; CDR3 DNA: TGTGCCAGCAGGACAGGGGTAACAGATACGCAGTATTTT
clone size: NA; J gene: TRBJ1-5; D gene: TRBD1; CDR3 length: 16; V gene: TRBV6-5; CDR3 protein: CASSSEYDRGYQPQHF; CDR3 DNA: TGTGCCAGCAGTTCCGAGTATGACAGGGGCTATCAGCCCCAGCATTTT
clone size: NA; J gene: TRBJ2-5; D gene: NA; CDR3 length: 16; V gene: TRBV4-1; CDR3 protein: CASSQLRGYTPETQYF; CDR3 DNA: TGCGCCAGCAGCCAACTCCGGGGATATACCCCAGAGACCCAGTACTTC
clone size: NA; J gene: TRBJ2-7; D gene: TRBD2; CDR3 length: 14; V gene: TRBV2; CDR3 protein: CASRGLAGAYEQYF; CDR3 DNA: TGTGCCAGCAGGGGACTAGCCGGGGCCTACGAGCAGTACTTC
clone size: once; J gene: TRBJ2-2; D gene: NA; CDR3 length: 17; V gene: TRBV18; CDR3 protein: CASSPGRPGGYTGELFF; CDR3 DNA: TGTGCCAGCTCACCAGGGCGACCAGGAGGGTACACCGGGGAGCTGTTTTTT
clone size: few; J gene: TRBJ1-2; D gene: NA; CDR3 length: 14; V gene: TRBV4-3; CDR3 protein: CASSQVQGVIGYTF; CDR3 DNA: TGCGCCAGCAGCCAAGTACAGGGCGTAATTGGCTACACCTTC
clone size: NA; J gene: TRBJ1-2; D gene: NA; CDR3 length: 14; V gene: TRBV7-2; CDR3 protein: CASSLRGRLYGYTF; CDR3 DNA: TGTGCCAGCAGCTTAAGGGGGAGACTATATGGCTACACCTTC
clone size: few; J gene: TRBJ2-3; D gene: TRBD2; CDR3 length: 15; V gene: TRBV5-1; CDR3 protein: CASSLMTSGTDTQYF; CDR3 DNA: TGCGCCAGCAGCTTGATGACTAGCGGCACAGATACGCAGTATTTT
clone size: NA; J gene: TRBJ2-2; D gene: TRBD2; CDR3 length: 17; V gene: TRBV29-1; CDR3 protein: CSVAETRTSLNTGELFF; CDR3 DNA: TGCAGCGTTGCAGAGACGAGGACTAGCCTGAACACCGGGGAGCTGTTTTTT
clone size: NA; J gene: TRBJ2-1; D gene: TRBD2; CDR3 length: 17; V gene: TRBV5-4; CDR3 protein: CASSLVLSGRTGNEQFF; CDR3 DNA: TGTGCCAGCAGCTTGGTTCTGAGCGGGAGAACCGGCAATGAGCAGTTCTTC
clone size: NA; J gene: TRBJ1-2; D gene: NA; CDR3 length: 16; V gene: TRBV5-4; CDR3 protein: CASSLAFGQRNYGYTF; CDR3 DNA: TGTGCCAGCAGCTTGGCCTTTGGACAGCGTAACTATGGCTACACCTTC
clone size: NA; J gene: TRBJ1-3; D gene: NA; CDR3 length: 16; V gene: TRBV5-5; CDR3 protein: CASSSSRDFFGNTIYF; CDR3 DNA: TGTGCCAGCAGCTCGTCCCGGGACTTTTTCGGAAACACCATATATTTT
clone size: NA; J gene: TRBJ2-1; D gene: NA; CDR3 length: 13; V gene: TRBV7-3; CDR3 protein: CASSADNYNEQFF; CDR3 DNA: TGTGCCAGCAGCGCGGACAATTACAATGAGCAGTTCTTC
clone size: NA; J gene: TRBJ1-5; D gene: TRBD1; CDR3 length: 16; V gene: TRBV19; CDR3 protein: CASSQRTGNSNQPQHF; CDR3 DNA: TGTGCCAGTAGCCAGAGGACAGGCAATAGCAATCAGCCCCAGCATTTT
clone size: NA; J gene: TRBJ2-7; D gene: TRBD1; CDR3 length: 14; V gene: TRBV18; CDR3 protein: CASSLGQGPYEQYF; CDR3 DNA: TGTGCCAGCTCACTCGGACAGGGACCCTACGAGCAGTACTTC
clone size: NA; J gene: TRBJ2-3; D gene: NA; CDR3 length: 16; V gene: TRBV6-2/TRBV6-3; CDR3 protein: CASSYAQPGGTDTQYF; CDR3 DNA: TGTGCCAGCAGTTACGCCCAGCCCGGGGGCACAGATACGCAGTATTTT
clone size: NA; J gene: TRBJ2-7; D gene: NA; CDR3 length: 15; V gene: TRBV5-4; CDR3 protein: CASSLVVGGSYEQYF; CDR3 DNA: TGTGCCAGCAGCTTGGTTGTAGGGGGTTCCTACGAGCAGTACTTC
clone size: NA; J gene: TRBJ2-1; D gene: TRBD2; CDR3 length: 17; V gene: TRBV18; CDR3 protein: CASSHGSGRIGGNEQFF; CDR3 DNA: TGTGCCAGCTCACACGGCAGCGGGAGGATCGGTGGGAATGAGCAGTTCTTC
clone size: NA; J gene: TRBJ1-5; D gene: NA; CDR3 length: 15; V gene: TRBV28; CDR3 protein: CATAMRGVRNQPQHF; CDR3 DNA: TGTGCCACAGCGATGCGGGGGGTGCGCAATCAGCCCCAGCATTTT
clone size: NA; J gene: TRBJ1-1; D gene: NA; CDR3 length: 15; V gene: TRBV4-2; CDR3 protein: CASSLLGTQYTEAFF; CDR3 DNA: TGTGCCAGCAGCCTCCTCGGGACTCAATACACTGAAGCTTTCTTT
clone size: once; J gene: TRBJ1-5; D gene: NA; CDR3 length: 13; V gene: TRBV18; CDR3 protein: CASSGDSNQPQHF; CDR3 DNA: TGTGCCAGCTCCGGGGATAGCAATCAGCCCCAGCATTTT